These 6 T cell receptor beta chains share one sample of origin, sequenced in a study of T-cell memory formation after mild COVID-19. TCRdb used MiXCR to reprocess the 5' RACE reads, holding one entry per CDR3 protein. The table shows 400,000 or so distinct CDR3 sequences, with under 25% occurring only once. The sequenced sample was PBMCs or a T cell subset sorted from them (not recorded which). Receptors were obtained from an adult woman who had mild COVID-19 (a few samples of this study predate the infection). Cell type and time point are not known.

The chain recombines TRBV5-1 with TRBJ1-5; D not resolved. This CDR3 comprises 14 residues. V was clipped by 2 bases and J by 7 bases, with 13 bases between them. CDR1 is SGHRS, CDR2 YFSETQ, per germline. In DNA form, the CDR3 reads TGCGCCAGCAGCTTAGCACCATCGTCACAGCCCCAGCATTTT. This encodes CASSLAPSSQPQHF.

V gene TRBV20-1 combines with J gene TRBJ2-7, with 10 bases matching TRBD2. Germline V gene sequence: CDR1 DFQATT, CDR2 SNEGSKA (reference sequence). CDR3 length: 13 residues. The junction had 1 base not matched to a gene; V was cut back by 2 bases and J by 3 bases. CDR3 residues: CSARLAGVYEQYF. The CDR3 nucleotides are TGCAGTGCTAGACTAGCGGGAGTCTACGAGCAGTACTTC.

This clonotype turned up a few times. The CDR3 bases are TGTGCCAGCAGCATAGGGCCCTGGCCTACCTTC. Protein sequence: CASSIGPWPTF. This chain uses TRBV7-2 with TRBJ1-2; D not resolved. The germline V gene encodes CDR1 SGHTA and CDR2 FQGNSA. Deletions cut 5 bases from V and 14 bases from J, with 15 bases between. The CDR3 has 11 residues.

The CDR3 nucleotides are TGTGCCAGCAGCACCCGACAGGGAGCTAACTATGGCTACACCTTC. Its translation is CASSTRQGANYGYTF. This chain joins TRBV11-1 and TRBJ1-2; 7 nucleotides agree with TRBD1. Germline CDR1 and CDR2: SGHAT and FQDESV (reference sequence). The CDR3 extends over 15 amino acids. The J segment lost 0 bases and the V segment lost 5 bases, leaving 6 bases of the junction unmatched.

The chain employs TRBV29-1 and TRBJ1-2; 7 nucleotides line up with TRBD1. CDR3 length equals 13 residues. With 4 bases clipped from V and 4 bases from J, the junction kept 6 bases outside the gene matches. Germline V gene sequence: CDR1 SQVTM, CDR2 ANQGSEA. The CDR3 here is CSVVTGESYGYTF. CDR3 coding DNA: TGCAGCGTTGTAACAGGGGAGAGCTATGGCTACACCTTC.

The chain is built from TRBV7-9 and TRBJ1-2; TRBD1 matches 8 bases. Germline assignment: CDR1 SEHNR and CDR2 FQNEAQ (reference sequence). V shed 4 bases and J 4 bases; nucleotides not matched to a gene: 8. This CDR3 region has 15 residues. The CDR3 region is CASSWPMTGAYGYTF. DNA for the CDR3: TGTGCCAGCAGCTGGCCAATGACAGGGGCCTATGGCTACACCTTC.